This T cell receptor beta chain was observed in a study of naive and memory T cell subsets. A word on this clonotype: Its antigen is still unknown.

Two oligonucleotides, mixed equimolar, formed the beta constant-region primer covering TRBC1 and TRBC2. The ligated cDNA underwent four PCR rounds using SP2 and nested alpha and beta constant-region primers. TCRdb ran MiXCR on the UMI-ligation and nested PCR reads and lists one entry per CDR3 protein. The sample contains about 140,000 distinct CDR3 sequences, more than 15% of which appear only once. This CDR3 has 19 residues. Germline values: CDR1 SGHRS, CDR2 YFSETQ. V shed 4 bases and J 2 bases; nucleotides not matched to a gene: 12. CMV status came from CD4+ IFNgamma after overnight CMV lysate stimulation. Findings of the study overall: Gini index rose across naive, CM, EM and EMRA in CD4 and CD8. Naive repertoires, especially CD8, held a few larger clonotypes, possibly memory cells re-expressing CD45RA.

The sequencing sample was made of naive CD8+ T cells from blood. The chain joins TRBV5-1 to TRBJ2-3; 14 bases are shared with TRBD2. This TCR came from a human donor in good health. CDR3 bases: TGCGCCAGCAGCGGGCCGACTAGCGGGAGGGTGAAACACACAGATACGCAGTATTTT. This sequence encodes CASSGPTSGRVKHTDTQYF.